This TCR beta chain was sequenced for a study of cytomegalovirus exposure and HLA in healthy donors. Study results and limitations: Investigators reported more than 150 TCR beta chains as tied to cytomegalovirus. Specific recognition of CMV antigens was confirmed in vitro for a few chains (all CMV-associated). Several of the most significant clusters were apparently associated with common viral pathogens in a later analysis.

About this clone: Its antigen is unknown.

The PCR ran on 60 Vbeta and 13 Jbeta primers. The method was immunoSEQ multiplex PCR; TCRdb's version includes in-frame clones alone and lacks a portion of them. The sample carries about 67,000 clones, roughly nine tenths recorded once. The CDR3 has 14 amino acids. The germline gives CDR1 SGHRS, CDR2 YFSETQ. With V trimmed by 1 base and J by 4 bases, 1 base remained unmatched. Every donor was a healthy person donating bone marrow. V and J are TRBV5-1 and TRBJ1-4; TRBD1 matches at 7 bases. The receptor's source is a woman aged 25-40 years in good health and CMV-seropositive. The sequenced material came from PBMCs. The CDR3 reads CASSLTGVNEKLFF. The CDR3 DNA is TGCGCCAGCAGCTTGACAGGGGTTAATGAAAAACTGTTTTTT.